This TCR beta chain was identified during a study of blood T cell repertoires in COVID-19. Study details: The study drew acute and convalescent COVID-19 samples from the United States, Italy and Spain. PBMCs, B-cell-depleted T cells, or T cells were the source of the cDNA or gDNA that made up the material.

Original methodology: Scientists estimated how many nucleated cells there were by amplifying reference gene primers. Some clones are missing from TCRdb's copy, which holds only in-frame ones; the method was immunoSEQ multiplex PCR. V, J and clone size derive from that table, while D and trimming were established from the DNA sequence. Here the sample spans a few hundred thousand clones, roughly 87% being singletons. Individuals aged roughly 18 to 95 years were recruited from 24 US areas. The junction had 18 bases not matched to a gene; V was cut back by 2 bases and J by 6 bases. CDR1 and CDR2 (germline): SGHTA, FQGNSA. The CDR3 covers 19 residues.

This TCR came from a woman aged 30 to 39 who had recovered from COVID-19. The V gene is TRBV7-2, the J gene TRBJ2-1; 8 positions agree with TRBD2. Sequencing was done on a sample of PBMCs or T cells enriched from blood (not recorded which). The CDR3 region is CASSLIGQVAGLVVNEQFF. As DNA, the CDR3 is TGTGCCAGCAGCTTAATAGGGCAGGTCGCGGGACTAGTAGTCAATGAGCAGTTCTTC.